Each of the 30 T cell receptor beta chains below was sequenced from the same sample in a study of blood T cell repertoires in COVID-19. Sequencing was performed with immunoSEQ multiplex PCR; in TCRdb, only in-frame clones are kept and a portion is missing. Counted here are more than 95,000 clones, 87% occurring once; the ten biggest clones make up roughly 15%. Sequencing was done on a sample of peripheral blood. These receptors were collected from a man aged 45-65 years with acute or convalescent COVID-19.

This clone has only a few counts. The V and J genes are TRBV24-1 and TRBJ2-1; the match to TRBD2 covers 9 bases. CDR1 is KGHDR, CDR2 SFDVKD, per germline. This CDR3 comprises 17 residues. V gave up 0 bases and J gave up 6 bases; unmatched junction bases: 8. The CDR3 nucleotides are TGTGCCACCAGTGATTTGAAGCGCGGGACTAGCCGCAATGAGCAGTTCTTC. This encodes CATSDLKRGTSRNEQFF.

The J gene is TRBJ1-3, the V gene TRBV7-9; 7 bases fit TRBD1. The V gene's germline CDR1 is SEHNR and CDR2 FQNEAQ (reference sequence). V gave up 8 bases and J gave up 6 bases; unmatched junction bases: 13. The CDR3 covers 15 residues. CDR3 nucleotides: TGTGCCAGCCTAACGCGCAAGGGGGCTGCAAACACCATATATTTT. Translation: CASLTRKGAANTIYF.

The J gene is TRBJ2-3, the V gene TRBV29-1; TRBD1 agrees at 7 bases. The CDR3 totals 13 residues. V shed 4 bases and J 4 bases; nucleotides not matched to a gene: 5. CDR1 SQVTM and CDR2 ANQGSEA come from the germline V gene. CDR3 coding DNA: TGCAGCGTTGCCAGGGGGATCTCAGATACGCAGTATTTT. Protein product: CSVARGISDTQYF.

In its sample, this clone was seen once. The rearrangement links TRBV7-6 to TRBJ2-7, with TRBD2 identical over 11 bases. CDR3 length: 15 amino acids. V dropped 5 bases and J dropped 0; count of bases not matched to a gene: 3. Germline CDR1 and CDR2: SGHVS and FNYEAQ. The CDR3 sequence is CASSRGLAASYEQYF. CDR3 DNA sequence: TGTGCCAGCAGCCGGGGACTAGCGGCCTCCTACGAGCAGTACTTC.

This chain joins TRBV10-3 and TRBJ2-7; D is possibly TRBD2 (6 bases). Germline V CDR1 and CDR2: ENHRY, SYGVKD. CDR3 length: 13 residues. Deletions cut 0 bases from V and 5 bases from J, with 8 bases between. This CDR3 is CAISESASDEQYF. CDR3 nucleotides: TGTGCCATCAGTGAGTCGGCTAGCGACGAGCAGTACTTC.

The chain uses TRBV12-3 or TRBV12-4 and TRBJ2-7; D uncertain. This CDR3 spans 12 amino acids. V was cut by 5 bases and J by 6 bases, with 11 bases left in between. CDR3 protein: CASSPPGGEQYF. The CDR3 nucleotides read TGTGCCAGCAGTCCCCCAGGTGGCGAGCAGTACTTC.

This chain joins TRBV2 and TRBJ1-5; 9 nucleotides match TRBD1. This CDR3 is built from 18 residues. Germline V gene lookup returns CDR1 SNHLY and CDR2 FYNNEI. J gave up 0 bases and V 6 bases, and 12 bases lay outside the gene matches. CDR3 loop: CASSYGTGKRYSNQPQHF. The DNA of the CDR3 is TGTGCCAGCAGCTATGGGACAGGGAAGAGGTATAGCAATCAGCCCCAGCATTTT.

The gene calls are TRBV28 and TRBJ2-4; a weak D match, TRBD1 (5 bases). V was clipped by 7 bases and J by 1 base, with 8 bases between them. Germline CDR1 is MDHEN and CDR2 is SYDVKM. The CDR3 contains 13 residues. DNA of the CDR3: TGTGCCAGCAACCAGGGTGCCAAAAACATTCAGTACTTC. It encodes CASNQGAKNIQYF.

The rearrangement joins TRBV7-9 to TRBJ1-2, with TRBD1 matching over 8 bases. CDR3 length equals 15 residues. Germline CDR1 is SEHNR and CDR2 is FQNEAQ (reference sequence). Trimming removed 5 bases from V and 8 bases from J; junction bases left unmatched: 13. The CDR3, as DNA: TGTGCCAGCAGCGTACACACAGGGGGAGCGTTAGGCTACACCTTC. It yields the protein CASSVHTGGALGYTF.

This clone came up once. This chain uses TRBV15 with TRBJ2-7, with D maybe TRBD2 (5 bases). This CDR3 has 12 amino acids. Germline V gene lookup returns CDR1 LNHNV and CDR2 YYDKDF (reference sequence). Trimming left V 4 bases short and J 7 bases short, with 11 bases between. CDR3 residues: CATSKKPGEQYF. Written as DNA, the CDR3 is TGTGCCACCAGCAAGAAGCCGGGGGAGCAGTACTTC. Together with reference TRBV15 and TRBJ2-7, the CDR3 gives the full variable domain: DAMVIQNPRYQVTQFGKPVTLSCSQTLNHNVMYWYQQKSSQAPKLLFHYYDKDFNNEADTPDNFQSRRPNTSFCFLDIRSPGLGDTAMYLCATSKKPGEQYFGPGTRLTVT.

The V and J genes are TRBV6-5 and TRBJ1-3, with D perhaps TRBD1 (5 bases). Germline loops: CDR1 MNHEY, CDR2 SVGAGI. With 5 bases removed from V and 0 bases from J, the gap between germline ends came to 11 bases. There are 15 residues in the CDR3. The CDR3: CASSRDSLSGNTIYF. In nucleotides, the CDR3 is TGTGCCAGCAGTAGGGACTCTCTCTCTGGAAACACCATATATTTT.

This chain joins TRBV28 and TRBJ1-5; the D gene is possibly TRBD1 (6 bases). CDR3 length equals 14 residues. The ends were cut back, 8 bases at V and 2 bases at J, with 13 bases in the middle. CDR1 and CDR2 from the germline V gene are MDHEN and SYDVKM. The CDR3 sequence is CASWVGAGNQPQHF. For the CDR3, the DNA is TGTGCCAGCTGGGTGGGGGCGGGCAATCAGCCCCAGCATTTT.

V is TRBV30 and J is TRBJ1-5; D might be TRBD1 (6 bases). CDR1 and CDR2 from the germline V gene are GTSNPN and SVGIG (reference sequence). Trimming cost V 2 bases and J 3 bases, with 14 bases left between them. This CDR3 is 15 amino acids long. The DNA for the CDR3 is TGTGCCTGGAGTTCACTGACAGGTCCCAATCAGCCCCAGCATTTT. Translation: CAWSSLTGPNQPQHF. The complete variable domain, with remaining parts taken from reference TRBV30 and TRBJ1-5, reads SQTIHQWPATLVQPVGSPLSLECTVEGTSNPNLYWYRQAAGRGLQLLFYSVGIGQISSEVPQNLSASRPQDRQFILSSKKLLLSDSGFYLCAWSSLTGPNQPQHFGDGTRLSIL.

The chain employs TRBV29-1 and TRBJ2-5; TRBD2 is a possible D gene (7 bases). Trimming cost V 6 bases and J 6 bases, with 20 bases left between them. The CDR3 has 14 residues. Germline CDR1 and CDR2: SQVTM and ANQGSEA. CDR3 sequence: CSVREGEGRQTQYF. The CDR3 bases are TGCAGCGTCCGAGAGGGGGAGGGCCGCCAGACCCAGTACTTC.

The chain recombines TRBV11-2 with TRBJ2-7; 14 bases match TRBD2. The length of the CDR3 is 15 residues. CDR1 and CDR2 from the germline V gene are SGHAT and FQNNGV. J lost 3 bases, V lost 5 bases, and 3 bases had no gene match. The CDR3 sequence: CASSPGTSGSYEQYF. The CDR3 DNA reads TGTGCCAGCAGCCCAGGGACTAGCGGGAGCTACGAGCAGTACTTC.

This clone was detected a few times. The gene calls are TRBV7-2 and TRBJ2-2; the D is unclear. CDR3 length: 15 amino acids. Germline V lookup: CDR1 SGHTA, CDR2 FQGNSA. V gave up 2 bases and J gave up 4 bases, with 11 bases separating them. The DNA of the CDR3 is TGTGCCAGCAGCTTATTACGGTTCCCCACCGGGGAGCTGTTTTTT. Protein: CASSLLRFPTGELFF. Supplemented by reference TRBV7-2 and TRBJ2-2, the full variable domain reads GAGVSQSPSNKVTEKGKDVELRCDPISGHTALYWYRQSLGQGLEFLIYFQGNSAPDKSGLPSDRFSAERTGGSVSTLTIQRTQQEDSAVYLCASSLLRFPTGELFFGEGSRLTVL.

The V and J genes are TRBV11-3 and TRBJ2-5; D not resolved. Germline CDR1 reads SGHNT; CDR2 reads YENEEA. This CDR3 is 14 amino acids long. V lost 2 bases and J lost 4, with 11 bases in between. The CDR3 bases are TGTGCCAGCAGCTTAACAGAGACGGCAGAGACCCAGTACTTC. Translation: CASSLTETAETQYF.

J is TRBJ2-2 and V is TRBV7-9, with TRBD1 matching over 9 bases. Germline CDR1 is SEHNR and CDR2 is FQNEAQ (reference sequence). The CDR3 length is 16 residues. V dropped 1 base and J dropped 5; count of bases not matched to a gene: 5. CDR3 protein: CASSLDGTGSTGELFF. The CDR3 DNA follows: TGTGCCAGCAGCTTAGATGGGACAGGGTCGACCGGGGAGCTGTTTTTT.

The V call is TRBV5-1, the J call TRBJ2-3; D is possibly TRBD1 (6 bases). The CDR3 is made up of 16 amino acids. The germline CDR1 and CDR2 sequences are SGHRS and YFSETQ. Trimming left V 4 bases short and J 1 base short, with 16 bases between. The CDR3 here is CASSEGTRVGTDTQYF. CDR3 coding DNA: TGCGCCAGCAGCGAAGGGACAAGGGTGGGCACAGATACGCAGTATTTT.

This chain connects TRBV3-1 (or the pseudogene TRBV3-2) to TRBJ2-1; 9 bases fit TRBD2. The CDR3 consists of 15 residues. From germline, CDR1 is LGHDT and CDR2 YNNKEL (reference sequence). V lost 4 bases and J lost 5; bases outside the gene matches: 6. In nucleotides, the CDR3 is TGTGCCAGCAGCCCAGGGACTAGCAGGGACAATGAGCAGTTCTTC. Protein product: CASSPGTSRDNEQFF.

The rearrangement uses TRBV2 and TRBJ2-2; 13 bases match TRBD2. V lost 8 bases and J lost 6; bases outside the gene matches: 3. The CDR3 is 14 residues long. CDR1 and CDR2 from the germline V gene are SNHLY and FYNNEI. The CDR3 coding sequence is TGTGCCAGCCGTGGACTAGCGGGAGCCGGGGAGCTGTTTTTT. Amino acid sequence: CASRGLAGAGELFF.

The chain has TRBV21-1 and TRBJ2-2; TRBD1, the table's D call, lacks a check against the DNA. TRBV21-1 is a documented pseudogene. The CDR3 contains 22 residues. Here the CDR3 reads CASSKGDDLLPDRGTNTGELFF. DNA of the CDR3: TGTGCCAGCAGCAAAGGGGATGACCTCCTACCTGACAGGGGGACGAACACCGGGGAGCTGTTTTTT.

The rearrangement links TRBV19 to TRBJ1-3; 10 nucleotides line up with TRBD1. Trimming took 2 bases from V and 2 from J; bases not matched to a gene: 3. CDR1 is LNHDA and CDR2 is SQIVND in the germline V gene (reference sequence). The CDR3 is 16 residues long. CDR3 DNA: TGTGCCAGTAGTATATCCGGGACAGGGGCTGGAAACACCATATATTTT. Amino acid sequence: CASSISGTGAGNTIYF.

The V and J genes are TRBV7-8 and TRBJ1-5; D may be TRBD1 (5 bases). The CDR3 spans 13 residues. Germline V lookup: CDR1 SGHVS, CDR2 FQNEAQ. The V and J ends lost 8 bases and 4 bases respectively, with 12 bases between them. The CDR3 DNA reads as TGTGCCAGCTCTGAAACAGGAAATCAGCCCCAGCATTTT. Encoded protein: CASSETGNQPQHF.

This sequence joins TRBV30 and TRBJ2-7; TRBD2 is a possible D gene (6 bases). The V gene lost 0 bases and the J gene lost 6 bases, with 9 bases spanning the gap. CDR1 is GTSNPN, CDR2 SVGIG, per germline (reference sequence). This CDR3 comprises 12 residues. CDR3 bases: TGTGCCTGGAGTGTAGTGGGAGGCGAGCAGTACTTC. As protein: CAWSVVGGEQYF.

The J gene is TRBJ2-5, the V gene TRBV19; a possible D gene is TRBD2 (5 bases). This CDR3 has 15 amino acids. Germline V CDR1 and CDR2: LNHDA, SQIVND (reference sequence). V was pared by 6 bases and J by 2 bases, with 16 bases between. The CDR3: CASSNFGELQETQYF. The CDR3 DNA reads as TGTGCCAGTAGCAACTTCGGGGAACTTCAAGAGACCCAGTACTTC.

The gene calls are TRBV14 and TRBJ1-1; D perhaps matches TRBD1 (6 bases). This CDR3 contains 16 residues. The germline gives CDR1 SGHDN, CDR2 FVKESK. Deletions cut 2 bases from V and 1 base from J, with 14 bases between. The CDR3 coding sequence is TGTGCCAGCAGCCAACGGGGGGGGGCACGGAACACTGAAGCTTTCTTT. Residues: CASSQRGGARNTEAFF.

This clone has only a few counts. The rearrangement links TRBV28 to TRBJ2-2; the D is unclear. CDR1 is MDHEN and CDR2 is SYDVKM in the germline V gene. Trimming left V 3 bases short and J 1 base short, with 6 bases between. The CDR3 extends over 14 amino acids. The CDR3 is CASSLYRNTGELFF. In nucleotides, the CDR3 is TGTGCCAGCAGTTTGTACAGGAACACCGGGGAGCTGTTTTTT.

The chain combines TRBV9 with TRBJ1-2; D unclear. Germline lookup yields CDR1 SGDLS and CDR2 YYNGEE. The CDR3 spans 13 residues. Deletions cut 0 bases from V and 2 bases from J, with 5 bases between. DNA of the CDR3: TGTGCCAGCAGCGTAGAACAAAACTATGGCTACACCTTC. Translation gives CASSVEQNYGYTF.

This chain joins TRBV20-1 and TRBJ2-4; D unclear. The CDR3 covers 12 residues. Trimming cost V 3 bases and J 6 bases, with 9 bases left between them. The germline V gene has CDR1 DFQATT and CDR2 SNEGSKA (reference sequence). In DNA, the CDR3 is TGCAGTGCTAGTTTACAGTTAAACATTCAGTACTTC. It encodes CSASLQLNIQYF.